These 31 T cell receptor beta chains originate from one sample sequenced in a study of regulatory T cells in long-lasting Graves disease. Specified time point: newly diagnosed GD, antithyroid drugs for less than 3 months. PBMC-derived RNA was used for the TCR library. Assembly of TCR beta libraries relied on iRepertoire HTBI primers together with Arm-PCR of CDR3 regions. Using its own MiXCR run on the multiplex PCR reads, TCRdb lists one record per CDR3 protein. The sample yields about 540,000 distinct CDR3 sequences, less than 15% seen once. These data are also associated with another study on T cells in Graves' hyperthyroidism and ophthalmopathy.

The sequences come from peripheral blood mononuclear cells (PBMCs), collected at new diagnosis, from a patient treated with antithyroid drugs. These receptors all come from a man under 40 with Graves disease.

This clonotype was seen a handful of times. The chain uses TRBV3-1 and TRBJ2-3, with D possibly being TRBD1 (5 bases). V was shortened by 1 base and J by 6 bases, with 17 bases between the two germline ends. This CDR3 comprises 16 residues. The germline V gene encodes CDR1 LGHDT and CDR2 YNNKEL (reference sequence). CDR3 region: CASSQATGRPLDTQYF. DNA of the CDR3: TGTGCCAGCAGCCAAGCAACAGGCAGGCCGTTGGATACGCAGTATTTT.

This clonotype has ten or more counts. The chain uses TRBV11-3 and TRBJ2-1; 7 bases map to TRBD2. The CDR3 is 16 amino acids. In germline, CDR1 is SGHNT, CDR2 YENEEA. The V gene end was trimmed by 1 base and the J gene end by 6 bases; junction bases not matched to a gene: 9. The CDR3 here is CASSLGGEGRGNEQFF. DNA of the CDR3: TGTGCCAGCAGCTTAGGGGGGGAGGGCCGAGGCAATGAGCAGTTCTTC.

V and J are TRBV4-1 and TRBJ2-1; 12 bases align to TRBD2. V was clipped by 4 bases and J by 5 bases; unmatched bases: 9. The CDR3 loop spans 17 amino acids. The germline V gene encodes CDR1 MGHRA and CDR2 YSYEKL. CDR3 region: CASSPSPGLAGHNEQFF. The CDR3 nucleotides are TGCGCCAGCAGCCCATCCCCGGGACTAGCGGGTCACAATGAGCAGTTCTTC.

The gene calls are TRBV20-1 and TRBJ2-3; no firm D call. V was shortened by 3 bases and J by 9 bases, with 22 bases between the two germline ends. Germline V gene sequence: CDR1 DFQATT, CDR2 SNEGSKA (reference sequence). This CDR3 has 15 residues. The CDR3 region has the DNA TGCAGTGCTAGGAGTGGCGAGCTACGTGTAGGGACGCAGTATTTT. This gives the protein CSARSGELRVGTQYF.

In this sample, this clonotype turned up many times. The genes are TRBV20-1 and TRBJ2-3; 7 nucleotides line up with TRBD2. This CDR3 has 15 residues. The junction had 12 bases not matched to a gene; V was cut back by 6 bases and J by 3 bases. Germline V gives CDR1 DFQATT, CDR2 SNEGSKA (reference sequence). The CDR3 coding sequence is TGCAGTGCCGCCCCCCGGGGGAGGGCGACAGATACGCAGTATTTT. It is translated as CSAAPRGRATDTQYF.

In this sample, this clonotype turned up many times. The rearrangement uses TRBV11-1 and TRBJ2-4, with D perhaps matching TRBD2 (6 bases). V lost 5 bases to trimming and J lost 8 bases, with 10 bases between them. The CDR3 length is 12 residues. Germline CDR1 and CDR2: SGHAT and FQDESV (reference sequence). This CDR3 reads CASSAPGDIQYF. In DNA form, the CDR3 reads TGTGCCAGCAGCGCCCCGGGGGACATTCAGTACTTC.

This clonotype has just a few counts. The chain is built from TRBV4-2 and TRBJ2-6; tentatively, D is TRBD1 (6 bases). Germline CDR1 is LGHNA and CDR2 is YNFKEQ. V was cut by 1 base and J by 2 bases, with 9 bases left in between. The CDR3 length is 16 residues. CDR3 sequence (DNA): TGTGCCAGCAGCCAAGGCTACAGGGCTGGGGCCAACGTCCTGACTTTC. Its translation: CASSQGYRAGANVLTF.

This clonotype appeared many times. The chain employs TRBV24-1 and TRBJ2-2, with 10 bases identical to TRBD1. The CDR3 is 14 residues long. CDR1 and CDR2 (germline): KGHDR, SFDVKD. Trimming cost V 7 bases and J 6 bases; bases outside gene matches: 4. DNA for the CDR3: TGTGCCACCAGCCGGGACAGGGGACCCGGGGAGCTGTTTTTT. Its protein product is CATSRDRGPGELFF.

This clonotype came up many times. The J gene is TRBJ2-2, the V gene TRBV19; 7 bases line up with TRBD1. V was pared by 8 bases and J by 1 base, with 1 base of the junction left unmatched. This CDR3 is 13 amino acids long. The germline V gene encodes CDR1 LNHDA and CDR2 SQIVND (reference sequence). The CDR3 region is CASRTGNTGELFF. In DNA form, the CDR3 reads TGTGCCAGTCGGACAGGGAACACCGGGGAGCTGTTTTTT.

The table lists this clonotype with a few counts. The J gene is TRBJ2-5, the V gene TRBV27, with 9 bases aligning to TRBD1. The CDR3 length is 16 residues. With 0 bases clipped from V and 5 bases from J, the junction kept 7 bases outside the gene matches. The germline gives CDR1 MNHEY, CDR2 SMNVEV (reference sequence). The CDR3 loop is CASSLSVTGGRETQYF. The CDR3 DNA reads TGTGCCAGCAGTTTATCGGTTACAGGGGGCAGGGAGACCCAGTACTTC.

This clonotype showed up just once. The junction and the germline gene differ at one end; a read error may be behind it. J is TRBJ1-1 and V is TRBV15, with a weak D call TRBD1 (5 bases). Germline values: CDR1 LNHNV, CDR2 YYDKDF (reference sequence). There are 16 residues in the CDR3. CDR3 sequence reads: CATSSLGGTSNTEASF. The CDR3 DNA reads as TGTGCCACCAGCTCGCTGGGGGGTACGTCGAACACTGAAGCTTCCTTT.

The table lists this clonotype with a few counts. Written as DNA, the CDR3 is TGTGCCAGCAGCTTAGGAGGGGCTACCCACGAGCAGTACTTC. It codes for CASSLGGATHEQYF. This sequence joins TRBV7-9 and TRBJ2-7, with D perhaps being TRBD1 or TRBD2 (5 bases each). Germline V CDR1 and CDR2: SEHNR, FQNEAQ (reference sequence). The CDR3 has 14 residues. Deletions cut 1 base from V and 5 bases from J, with 12 bases between.

This chain links TRBV20-1 with TRBJ2-5; the D is unclear. The V end was cut by 5 bases, the J end by 5 bases, with 9 bases between. Germline loops: CDR1 DFQATT, CDR2 SNEGSKA (reference sequence). This CDR3 comprises 11 residues. The CDR3 DNA reads TGCAGTGCTTACCCATCGGAGACCCAGTACTTC. Amino acid sequence: CSAYPSETQYF.

The V and J genes are TRBV24-1 and TRBJ2-3, with D perhaps matching TRBD2 (6 bases). V was trimmed by 4 bases and J by 4 bases, leaving 14 bases between them. The CDR3 has 15 amino acids. Germline loops: CDR1 KGHDR, CDR2 SFDVKD. DNA of the CDR3: TGTGCCACCAGTGAGCGAGCGGGTCCCGCAGATACGCAGTATTTT. Protein product: CATSERAGPADTQYF.

This clonotype was found many times. CDR3 DNA: TGCAGCGTAAACCGGGACTACCTTCTTGGGGACAATGAGCAGTTCTTC. It is translated as CSVNRDYLLGDNEQFF. J is TRBJ2-1 and V is TRBV29-1; 7 nucleotides agree with TRBD2. Germline V gene lookup returns CDR1 SQVTM and CDR2 ANQGSEA. This CDR3 is 16 amino acids long. V shed 6 bases and J 5 bases; nucleotides not matched to a gene: 16.

The chain uses TRBV6-1 and TRBJ2-5; TRBD1 aligns across 9 bases. This CDR3 has 14 residues. Germline V gene data show CDR1 as MNHNS and CDR2 as SASEGT. J was trimmed by 4 bases and V by 6 bases; bases with no gene match: 6. The CDR3 loop is CASSRDRARETQYF. DNA for the CDR3: TGTGCCAGCAGCCGGGACAGGGCCCGAGAGACCCAGTACTTC.

This clonotype was observed many times. The gene calls are TRBV27 and TRBJ1-1; the D is unclear. V was clipped by 4 bases and J by 4 bases, with 19 bases between them. Germline CDR1 and CDR2: MNHEY and SMNVEV (reference sequence). The CDR3 runs 16 residues. In DNA, the CDR3 is TGTGCCAGCAGTTCCCCCCTGACCGTCTTTAGCACTGAAGCTTTCTTT. It yields the protein CASSSPLTVFSTEAFF.

The table lists this clonotype with a few counts. This may come from a read error, since a much larger clone is one base off. The V gene is TRBV5-1, the J gene TRBJ2-7, with 8 bases matching TRBD2. CDR1 and CDR2 from the germline V gene are SGHRS and YFSETQ. The CDR3 has 16 amino acids. DNA of the CDR3: TGCGTCAGCAGCCCGGCGGGACTAGAAGAAGGCAGCGAGCAGTACTTC. Translating it yields CVSSPAGLEEGSEQYF.

This clonotype was counted many times. V gene TRBV7-9 combines with J gene TRBJ2-3; D uncertain. CDR3 size: 17 residues. Deletions cut 5 bases from V and 1 base from J, with 19 bases between. Germline V gives CDR1 SEHNR, CDR2 FQNEAQ (reference sequence). CDR3 bases: TGTGCCAGCAGCCCAAGGATTGACACCCTACGCACAGATACGCAGTATTTT. Amino acids: CASSPRIDTLRTDTQYF.

The V and J genes are TRBV2 and TRBJ1-2, with 9 bases lining up with TRBD1. Germline CDR1 is SNHLY and CDR2 is FYNNEI. J was trimmed by 6 bases and V by 5 bases; bases with no gene match: 10. CDR3 size: 15 residues. DNA for the CDR3: TGTGCCAGCAGTATTGGGGACAGGGTGAGGGATGGCTACACCTTC. Its protein is CASSIGDRVRDGYTF.

This clonotype was detected ten times or more. This sequence joins TRBV5-1 and TRBJ2-1; 8 nucleotides align to TRBD1. The CDR3 covers 17 residues. Germline values: CDR1 SGHRS, CDR2 YFSETQ. V trimming: 0 bases; J trimming: 7 bases; junction bases outside the gene matches: 12. In nucleotides, the CDR3 is TGCGCCAGCAGCTTGGGACCCGGACAGGGATCTGGGAATGAGCAGTTCTTC. It encodes CASSLGPGQGSGNEQFF.

This clonotype was detected a few times. The chain combines TRBV6-2 or TRBV6-3 with TRBJ2-2; D might be TRBD1 or TRBD2, each matching 6 bases. V was shortened by 3 bases and J by 1 base, with 15 bases between the two germline ends. The length of the CDR3 is 17 residues. Germline assignment: CDR1 MNHEY and CDR2 SVGEGT. DNA of the CDR3: TGTGCCAGCAGTTATAGTTTCGGGGGCCTGAACACCGGGGAGCTGTTTTTT. Amino acid sequence: CASSYSFGGLNTGELFF.

This clonotype was seen only a few times. The chain recombines TRBV5-6 with TRBJ1-1; maybe TRBD1 (5 bases). Germline V gene lookup returns CDR1 SGHDT and CDR2 YYEEEE. Deletions cut 4 bases from V and 3 bases from J, with 16 bases between. There are 15 residues in the CDR3. The CDR3 spells CASSRWAGIDTEAFF. In nucleotides, the CDR3 is TGTGCCAGCAGCCGATGGGCAGGGATAGACACTGAAGCTTTCTTT. Using reference TRBV5-6 and TRBJ1-1 for the parts outside the CDR3, the full variable domain is DAGVTQSPTHLIKTRGQQVTLRCSPKSGHDTVSWYQQALGQGPQFIFQYYEEEERQRGNFPDRFSGHQFPNYSSELNVNALLLGDSALYLCASSRWAGIDTEAFFGQGTRLTVV.

At least ten counts were recorded for this clonotype. The CDR3 bases are TGTGCCATCAGCCGGACGCAAGAGACCCAGTACTTC. Translation gives CAISRTQETQYF. This sequence joins TRBV10-3 and TRBJ2-5; no definite D call. CDR1 is ENHRY and CDR2 is SYGVKD in the germline V gene. There are 12 residues in the CDR3. V lost 6 bases to trimming and J lost 2 bases, with 7 bases between them.

The chain joins TRBV11-2 to TRBJ1-5; no clear D. Germline V CDR1 and CDR2: SGHAT, FQNNGV. Trimming took 0 bases from V and 8 from J, leaving 11 bases between them. The CDR3 runs 14 residues. DNA of the CDR3: TGTGCCAGCAGCTTAGATTTCGCCTCCGAGCCCCAGCATTTT. Residues: CASSLDFASEPQHF.

The V and J genes are TRBV10-3 and TRBJ1-2; 10 nucleotides agree with TRBD1. V lost 2 bases and J lost 4; bases outside the gene matches: 13. The CDR3 is made up of 18 amino acids. CDR1 and CDR2 (germline): ENHRY, SYGVKD. CDR3 nucleotides: TGTGCCATCAGTGAGGCACCGGGACAGGGGTCCAACTCCTATGGCTACACCTTC. Protein sequence: CAISEAPGQGSNSYGYTF.

The sample holds a few counts of this clonotype. The gene calls are TRBV19 and TRBJ1-1; possible D gene TRBD1, 6 bases. This CDR3 has 17 amino acids. Germline V gives CDR1 LNHDA, CDR2 SQIVND (reference sequence). V was pared by 7 bases and J by 0 bases, with 21 bases between. CDR3 DNA sequence: TGTGCCAGTATCATGGGGGCATTCGGGGGAATGAACACTGAAGCTTTCTTT. Translated, it gives CASIMGAFGGMNTEAFF.

This clonotype was recorded once. The chain couples TRBV20-1 to TRBJ2-5, with 8 bases aligning to TRBD2. The CDR3 is 13 residues long. The V segment lost 3 bases and the J segment 5 bases; nucleotides outside the gene matches: 5. The germline gives CDR1 DFQATT, CDR2 SNEGSKA (reference sequence). CDR3 nucleotides: TGCAGTGCTAGTCCCGGGGGGGGGGAGACCCAGTACTTC. Protein sequence: CSASPGGGETQYF.

This clonotype was counted ten times or more. V gene TRBV6-1 combines with J gene TRBJ2-7, with 8 bases identical to TRBD2. J lost 7 bases, V lost 7 bases, and 6 bases had no gene match. CDR3 size: 12 residues. Germline CDR1 MNHNS, CDR2 SASEGT. CDR3 DNA sequence: TGTGCCAGCAAAGCGGGAGATTATGAGCAGTACTTC. Amino acid sequence: CASKAGDYEQYF.

A few counts support this clonotype. This chain connects TRBV6-5 to TRBJ1-1, with 8 nucleotides matching TRBD1. After removal of 4 bases from V and 6 bases from J, the junction contained 4 bases not matched to a gene. CDR1 MNHEY and CDR2 SVGAGI come from the germline V gene. This CDR3 comprises 13 residues. The CDR3 loop reads CASSSWDRSEAFF. As DNA, the CDR3 is TGTGCCAGCAGTTCGTGGGACAGGTCTGAAGCTTTCTTT.

This clonotype was seen a handful of times. A read error may produce the germline difference seen at one junction end. The V call is TRBV6-2 or TRBV6-3, the J call TRBJ2-5, with D possibly being TRBD2 (6 bases). From germline, CDR1 is MNHEY and CDR2 SVGEGT. The CDR3 loop spans 15 amino acids. The CDR3: CASCRGYFGQGTQYF. As DNA, the CDR3 is TGTGCCAGCTGCCGGGGGTACTTTGGCCAAGGGACCCAGTACTTC.